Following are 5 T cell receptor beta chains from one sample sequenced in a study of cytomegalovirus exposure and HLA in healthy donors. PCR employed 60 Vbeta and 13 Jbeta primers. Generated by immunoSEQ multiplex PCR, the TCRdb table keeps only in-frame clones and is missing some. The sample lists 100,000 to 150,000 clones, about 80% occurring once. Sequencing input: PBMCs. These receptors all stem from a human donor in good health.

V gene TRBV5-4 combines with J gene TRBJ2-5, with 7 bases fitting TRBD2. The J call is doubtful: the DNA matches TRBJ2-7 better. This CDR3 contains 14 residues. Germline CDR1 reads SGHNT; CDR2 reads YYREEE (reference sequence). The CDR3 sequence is CASSLDGGSYEQYF. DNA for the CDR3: TGTGCCAGCAGCTTAGACGGGGGGTCCTACGAGCAGTACTTC.

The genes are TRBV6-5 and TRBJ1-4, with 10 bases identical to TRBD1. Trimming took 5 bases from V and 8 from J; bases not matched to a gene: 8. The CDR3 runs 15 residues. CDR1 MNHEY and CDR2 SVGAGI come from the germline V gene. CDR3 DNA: TGTGCCAGCAGTCGAAGACAGGGGGCCTGGGAAAAACTGTTTTTT. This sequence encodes CASSRRQGAWEKLFF.

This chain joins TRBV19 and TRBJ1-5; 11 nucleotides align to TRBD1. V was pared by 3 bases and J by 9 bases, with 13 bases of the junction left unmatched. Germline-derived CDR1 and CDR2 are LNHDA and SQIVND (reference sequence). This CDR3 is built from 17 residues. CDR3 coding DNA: TGTGCCAGTAGTATTAAGGGACAGGGGGTAATTGTACCGCCCCAGCATTTT. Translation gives CASSIKGQGVIVPPQHF.

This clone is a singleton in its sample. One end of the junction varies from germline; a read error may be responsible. CDR3 loop: CASSEGGTGPPDF. The CDR3 DNA sequence: TGTGCCAGCAGTGAAGGGGGAACAGGGCCCCCAGATTTT. This chain connects TRBV6-1 to TRBJ2-3; a weak D match, TRBD1 (6 bases). Looked up from germline, CDR1 is MNHNS and CDR2 is SASEGT. CDR3 size: 13 residues.

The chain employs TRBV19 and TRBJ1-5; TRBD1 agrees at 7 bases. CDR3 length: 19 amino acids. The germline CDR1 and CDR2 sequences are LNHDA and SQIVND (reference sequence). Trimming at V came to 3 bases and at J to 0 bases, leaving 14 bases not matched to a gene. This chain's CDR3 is CASSISPLAGGYSNQPQHF. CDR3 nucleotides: TGTGCCAGTAGTATTTCTCCTCTCGCAGGGGGTTATAGCAATCAGCCCCAGCATTTT.